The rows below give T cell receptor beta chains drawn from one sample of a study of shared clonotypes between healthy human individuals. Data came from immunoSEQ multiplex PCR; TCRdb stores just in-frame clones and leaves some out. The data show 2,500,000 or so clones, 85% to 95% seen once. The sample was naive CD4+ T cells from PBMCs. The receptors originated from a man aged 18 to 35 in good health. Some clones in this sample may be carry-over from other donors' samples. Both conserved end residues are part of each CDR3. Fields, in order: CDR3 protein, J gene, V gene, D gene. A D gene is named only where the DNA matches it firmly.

CDR3: CASTLRVGRGSGELFF; J: TRBJ2-2; V: TRBV7-8; D: TRBD1
CDR3: CSVYPGPQNIQYF; J: TRBJ2-4; V: TRBV29-1; D: -
CDR3: CASSPLAGTDTQYF; J: TRBJ2-3; V: TRBV7-3; D: TRBD2
CDR3: CATSMIEAQPQHF; J: TRBJ1-5; V: TRBV15; D: -
CDR3: CASSFQLAGGPYEQYF; J: TRBJ2-7; V: TRBV11-2; D: TRBD2
CDR3: CASSRRSGDEQFF; J: TRBJ2-1; V: TRBV5-1; D: -
CDR3: CASSFQGGGNIQYF; J: TRBJ2-4; V: TRBV28; D: -
CDR3: CASRLAGGPYEQFF; J: TRBJ2-1; V: TRBV28; D: TRBD2
CDR3: CASSFRGMNTEAFF; J: TRBJ1-1; V: TRBV11-2; D: -
CDR3: CASSLERGLAGTDIQYF; J: TRBJ2-4; V: TRBV5-4; D: TRBD2
CDR3: CATYGAANEQYF; J: TRBJ2-7; V: TRBV6-1; D: -
CDR3: CASSQRAYQETQYF; J: TRBJ2-5; V: TRBV4-2; D: -
CDR3: CASSYIAGTDYGYTF; J: TRBJ1-2; V: TRBV5-1; D: -
CDR3: CASSLVPSGANSYEQYF; J: TRBJ2-7; V: TRBV11-3; D: TRBD2
CDR3: CASSSGQGVNEQFF; J: TRBJ2-1; V: TRBV6-6; D: TRBD1
CDR3: CASRRTDYEQYF; J: TRBJ2-7; V: TRBV28; D: -
CDR3: CASMLGAGQSYEQYF; J: TRBJ2-7; V: TRBV6-6; D: -
CDR3: CSVVRLAGSEQFF; J: TRBJ2-1; V: TRBV29-1; D: TRBD2
CDR3: CASGLVRGTSGRIETQYF; J: TRBJ2-5; V: TRBV12-5; D: TRBD2
CDR3: CASSLFSGIATANTGELFF; J: TRBJ2-2; V: TRBV7-2; D: -
CDR3: CASSDRRGEQFF; J: TRBJ2-1; V: TRBV9; D: -
CDR3: CASSSKRTVPEAFF; J: TRBJ1-1; V: TRBV11-2; D: -
CDR3: CASGIRQGSDGYTF; J: TRBJ1-2; V: TRBV19; D: TRBD1
CDR3: CAISALAGTYNEQFF; J: TRBJ2-1; V: TRBV10-3; D: TRBD2
CDR3: CASSSTAGSSYEQYF; J: TRBJ2-7; V: TRBV6-6; D: -
CDR3: CASTPGTPVGEQFF; J: TRBJ2-1; V: TRBV6-1; D: -
CDR3: CASSLHGAKGGYTEAFF; J: TRBJ1-1; V: TRBV7-2; D: -
CDR3: CASSGQGATNEKLFF; J: TRBJ1-4; V: TRBV5-4; D: -
CDR3: CASSLTDARDTEAFF; J: TRBJ1-1; V: TRBV7-3; D: -
CDR3: CASSLRKVSPWGETQYF; J: TRBJ2-5; V: TRBV5-6; D: -
CDR3: CASSSGQGNQPQHF; J: TRBJ1-5; V: TRBV5-1; D: TRBD1
CDR3: CASRAGTGLLYGYTF; J: TRBJ1-2; V: TRBV2; D: TRBD1
CDR3: CASSPTQDRARHYTF; J: TRBJ1-2; V: TRBV18; D: TRBD1
CDR3: CASSILAAQETQYF; J: TRBJ2-5; V: TRBV19; D: TRBD2
CDR3: CASTLVPGNTGELFF; J: TRBJ2-2; V: TRBV2; D: -